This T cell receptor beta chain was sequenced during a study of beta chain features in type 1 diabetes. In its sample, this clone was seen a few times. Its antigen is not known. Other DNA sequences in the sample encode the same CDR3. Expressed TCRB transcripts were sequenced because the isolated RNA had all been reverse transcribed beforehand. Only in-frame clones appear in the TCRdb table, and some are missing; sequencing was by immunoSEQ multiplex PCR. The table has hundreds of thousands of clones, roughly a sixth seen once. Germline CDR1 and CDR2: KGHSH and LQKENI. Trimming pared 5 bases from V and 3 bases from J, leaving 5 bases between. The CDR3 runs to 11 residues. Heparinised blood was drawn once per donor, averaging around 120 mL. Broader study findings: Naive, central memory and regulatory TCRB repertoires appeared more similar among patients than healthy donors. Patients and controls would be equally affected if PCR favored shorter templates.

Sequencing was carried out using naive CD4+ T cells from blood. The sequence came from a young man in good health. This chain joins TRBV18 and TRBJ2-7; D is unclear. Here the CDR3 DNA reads TGTGCCAGCTCATCCAGCTACGAGCAGTACTTC. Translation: CASSSSYEQYF.